This TCR beta chain stems from a study of OX40 agonist ivuxolimab in advanced cancers. For context, the study as a whole: The costimulatory receptor OX40 (CD134) was targeted by ivuxolimab, a fully human IgG2 agonistic monoclonal antibody. Intravenous ivuxolimab was administered to patients every 2 weeks at six dose levels: 0.01, 0.1, 0.3, 1.5, 3 and 10 mg/kg. Of the roughly 51 patients in dose escalation, 19 had hepatocellular carcinoma, some 15 had melanoma, 9 had renal cell carcinoma and 9 had head and neck cancer. The dose-escalation cohort was 82.7% male with a mean age of about 54 years, ranging from roughly 23 to 90. Patients were allowed to have had prior anti-PD-1, anti-PD-L1 or anti-CTLA-4 therapy, and 40% of the dose-escalation patients had been treated with checkpoint inhibitors. Partial responses occurred in three dose-escalation patients: two with cutaneous melanoma and one with hepatocellular carcinoma. Peripheral TCRbeta sequencing was intended to test whether TCR sequence diversity was altered and clonal T-cell expansion was caused by ivuxolimab. The paper reports the monotherapy dose-escalation portion (N = 52 patients) of the phase I ivuxolimab trial.

For sequencing of the TCRbeta CDR3 region, genomic DNA was extracted from the sorted cells. TCRbeta CDR3 regions were sequenced using the immunoSEQ Assay. Sourced from immuneACCESS, this table was stored by TCRdb with only in-frame sequences that have V and J called. A share of the clones is absent; for the studies checked, an unresolved V gene accounts for under half, and the remainder has no known explanation. In all, the sample holds about 19,000 clones, and roughly 70% of those were seen once. About 13% of the sample rests with the top ten. About this clone: There is no known antigen for this receptor. Per-nucleotide qualities are absent, and no much larger clonotype sits a single base away.

Trimming takes 1 base from V and 0 bases from J, and the germline ends sit 9 bases apart. The germline V gene gives CDR1 as SNHLY and CDR2 as FYNNEI. Reading from cysteine to phenylalanine, the CDR3 counts 15 amino acids. CDR3 DNA is the only sequence kept; it has 45 bases, read in frame from the first base. Patients with a history of autoimmune disease or receiving systemic immunosuppression were excluded from the trial. Peripheral blood for TCR sequencing was collected from all dose cohorts at baseline, on cycle 4 day 1, and on cycle 7 day 1. The samples were drawn from a first-in-human, open-label, multicenter phase I dose-escalation trial of ivuxolimab. Adults with locally advanced or metastatic head and neck squamous cell, hepatocellular, melanoma or renal cell carcinoma were enrolled in the trial. Before TCR sequencing, CD4+ and CD8+ T cells were separately sorted from peripheral blood. Study-level results and caveats: At doses of 0.1 to 3.0 mg/kg, clonal expansion of both CD4+ and CD8+ T cells in blood was seen between baseline and week 6. Low levels of normalized T-cell clonal expansion were also shown by some nonresponding patients. The antigen specificity of the peripheral T cells that underwent clonal expansion was not determined. Partial responders in the 0.1-3.0 mg/kg groups had among the lowest normalized peripheral clonal expansion, especially among CD8+ T cells. On average, CD8+ T cells showed more expanded clones than CD4+ T cells after ivuxolimab.

The TCR originated in an adult with an advanced solid tumor such as melanoma, head and neck, liver or kidney cancer. The sequence is built from TRBV2 and TRBJ1-2, with the D segment identity uncertain. Sequenced material: CD4+ or CD8+ T cells sorted from blood, taken in a trial of the OX40 agonist ivuxolimab. The bases read TGTGCCAGCAGTGAAGTAGGGTCCCCTAACTATGGCTACACCTTC. Its translation reads: CASSEVGSPNYGYTF.